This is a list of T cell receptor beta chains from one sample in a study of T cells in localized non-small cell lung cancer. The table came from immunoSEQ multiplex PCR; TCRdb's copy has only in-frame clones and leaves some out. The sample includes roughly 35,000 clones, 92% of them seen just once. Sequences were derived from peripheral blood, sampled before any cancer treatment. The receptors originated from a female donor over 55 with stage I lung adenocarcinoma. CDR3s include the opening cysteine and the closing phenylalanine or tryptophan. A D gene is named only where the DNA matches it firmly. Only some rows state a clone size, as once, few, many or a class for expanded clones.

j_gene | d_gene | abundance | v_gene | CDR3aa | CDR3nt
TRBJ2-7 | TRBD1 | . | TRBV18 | CASSPLGGQGNHEQYF | TGTGCCAGCTCTCCTTTAGGGGGACAGGGTAACCACGAGCAGTACTTC
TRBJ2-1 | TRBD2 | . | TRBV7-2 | CASSLREGSYNEQFF | TGTGCCAGCAGCTTACGGGAGGGCTCCTACAATGAGCAGTTCTTC
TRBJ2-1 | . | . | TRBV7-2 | CASSMGRDGEQFF | TGTGCCAGCAGCATGGGCAGGGACGGGGAGCAGTTCTTC
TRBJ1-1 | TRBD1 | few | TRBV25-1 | CASGTDYLAFF | TGTGCCAGCGGGACAGACTATCTAGCTTTCTTT
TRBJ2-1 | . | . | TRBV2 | CASSRLGPGYNEQFF | TGTGCCAGCAGTCGACTGGGCCCCGGCTACAATGAGCAGTTCTTC
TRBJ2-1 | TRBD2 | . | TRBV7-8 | CASSRPPGTSGGDNEQFF | TGTGCCAGCAGCAGGCCGCCGGGGACTAGCGGGGGGGACAATGAGCAGTTCTTC
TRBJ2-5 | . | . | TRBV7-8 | CASSLTFTTQETQYF | TGTGCCAGCAGCTTAACGTTCACTACCCAAGAGACCCAGTACTTC
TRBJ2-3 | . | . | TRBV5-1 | CASSLPPADTQYF | TGCGCCAGCAGCTTACCCCCTGCGGATACGCAGTATTTT
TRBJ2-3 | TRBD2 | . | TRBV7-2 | CASSLTSGKNTDTQYF | TGTGCCAGCAGCTTAACTAGCGGCAAAAACACAGATACGCAGTATTTT
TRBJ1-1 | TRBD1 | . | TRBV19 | CASSISGGVTEAFF | TGTGCCAGTAGTATTTCAGGGGGGGTAACTGAAGCTTTCTTT
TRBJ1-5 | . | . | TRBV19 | CASSIRGSWSNQPQHF | TGTGCCAGTAGTATACGGGGGAGTTGGAGCAATCAGCCCCAGCATTTT
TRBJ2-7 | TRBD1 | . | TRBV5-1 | CASSPATGGYEQYF | TGCGCCAGCAGCCCCGCGACAGGGGGATACGAGCAGTACTTC
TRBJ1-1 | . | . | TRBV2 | CASRFGLGVNTEAFF | TGTGCCAGCAGGTTCGGACTGGGGGTGAACACTGAAGCTTTCTTT
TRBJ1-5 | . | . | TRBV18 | CASSPTTGPDLQPQHF | TGTGCCAGCTCGCCTACTACAGGGCCAGATCTTCAGCCCCAGCATTTT
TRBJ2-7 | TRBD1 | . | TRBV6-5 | CASSFNTRDRKAEQYF | TGTGCCAGCAGTTTCAACACAAGGGACAGGAAGGCCGAGCAGTACTTC
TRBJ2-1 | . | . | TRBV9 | CASSVSGRLVHEQFF | TGTGCCAGCAGCGTTTCGGGACGGCTCGTCCATGAGCAGTTCTTC
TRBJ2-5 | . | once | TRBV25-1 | CASSEPRGLGETQYF | TGTGCCAGCAGTGAACCCCGGGGTTTAGGGGAGACCCAGTACTTC
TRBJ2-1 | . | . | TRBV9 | CASSVLLGGTEQFF | TGTGCCAGCAGCGTACTGCTAGGAGGGACTGAGCAGTTCTTC
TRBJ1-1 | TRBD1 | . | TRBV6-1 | CASPRQGSTEAFF | TGTGCCAGCCCAAGACAGGGAAGCACTGAAGCTTTCTTT
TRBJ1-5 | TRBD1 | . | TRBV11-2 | CASSTGTGPYSSNQPQHF | TGTGCCAGCAGCACCGGGACAGGGCCTTACTCAAGCAATCAGCCCCAGCATTTT
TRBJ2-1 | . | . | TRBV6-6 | CATHRYNEQFF | TGTGCCACTCACAGATACAATGAGCAGTTCTTC
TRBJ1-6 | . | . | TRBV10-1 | CASSDEEQNSPLHF | TGCGCCAGCAGTGATGAGGAACAGAATTCACCCCTCCACTTT